A selection of T cell receptor beta chains follows, all from one sample in a study of cytomegalovirus exposure and HLA in healthy donors. TCRdb keeps only in-frame clones here, not all; method: immunoSEQ multiplex PCR. The table shows about 120,000 clones, with 80% occurring only once. Sequenced: PBMCs. The receptor source for this set is a man aged 25 to 40 in good health and CMV-seropositive. Each CDR3 is given with its conserved first and last residue. The order of the fields is clone size, J gene, D gene, V gene, CDR3 DNA, CDR3 protein. The D gene is left open where the match is weak. Expanded clones are given a class, and other clones once, few, many or no size at all.

>NA|TRBJ2-5|NA|TRBV4-1
TGCGCCAGCAGCCCACAGGTCCCCACAGGATTGTCACTGTGGGAGACCCAGTACTTC
CASSPQVPTGLSLWETQYF
>NA|TRBJ1-2|NA|TRBV29-1
TGCAGCGTGGATGAGGCGCAGGGTGGCTATGGCTACACCTTC
CSVDEAQGGYGYTF
>NA|TRBJ2-5|NA|TRBV4-1
TGCGCCAGCAGCCAAGGACAATTAGAGACCCAGTACTTC
CASSQGQLETQYF
>few|TRBJ1-1|NA|TRBV18
TGTGCCAGCTCACCAACGGCCGGCGGGACTGAAGCTTTCTTT
CASSPTAGGTEAFF
>NA|TRBJ2-1|NA|TRBV4-1
TGCGCCAGCAGCCAAGTAACTATTAATCAAGAGCAGTTCTTC
CASSQVTINQEQFF
>few|TRBJ1-6|NA|TRBV9
TGTGCCAGCAGCACGAACAGGGCAAATTCACCCCTCCACTTT
CASSTNRANSPLHF
>NA|TRBJ2-2|NA|TRBV7-3
TGTGCCAGCAGCTTAAGGGGGGTCACCGGGGAGCTGTTTTTT
CASSLRGVTGELFF
>NA|TRBJ2-5|NA|TRBV30
TGTGCCTGGAGTGTACTAGGAGTTCGGGAGACCCAGTACTTC
CAWSVLGVRETQYF
>NA|TRBJ1-5|TRBD1|TRBV29-1
TGCAGCGTTGGGGACAGCGTACCTAATCAGCCCCAGCATTTT
CSVGDSVPNQPQHF
>NA|TRBJ2-7|TRBD2|TRBV6-1
TGTGCCAGCAGTCCGGGACTAGCGGCCTACGAGCAGTACTTC
CASSPGLAAYEQYF
>NA|TRBJ2-3|TRBD1|TRBV5-1
TGCGCCAGCAGCACCAACAGGGGCGACACAGATACGCAGTATTTT
CASSTNRGDTDTQYF
>few|TRBJ2-1|TRBD1|TRBV5-4
TGTGCCAGCAGAACCGGGACAGAAAATGAGCAGTTCTTC
CASRTGTENEQFF
>NA|TRBJ2-5|NA|TRBV20-1
TGCAGTGCTAGACAAAAAGAGACCCAGTACTTC
CSARQKETQYF
>NA|TRBJ2-6|NA|TRBV10-1
TGCGCCAGCAGTGACGGTCAGGGGTCTGGGGCCAACGTCCTGACTTTC
CASSDGQGSGANVLTF
>few|TRBJ2-7|NA|TRBV28
TGTGCCAGCAGTTTAGGAGGGGACCCCTACGAGCAGTACTTC
CASSLGGDPYEQYF
>NA|TRBJ2-2|NA|TRBV6-5
TGTGCCAGCAGACCCAGCCAGGGAACCGGGGAGCTGTTTTTT
CASRPSQGTGELFF
>NA|TRBJ1-3|NA|TRBV6-5
TGTGCCAGCGGCCCTTACCTGAGAAACACCATATATTTT
CASGPYLRNTIYF
>NA|TRBJ2-5|NA|TRBV10-3
TGTGCCATCAGTGAGGCAGGAGGGCGGGAGACCCAGTACTTC
CAISEAGGRETQYF
>NA|TRBJ2-3|TRBD2|TRBV5-1
TGCGCCAGCAGCTTGGATCTAGCGGGGGCCCCGTCTACGCAGTATTTT
CASSLDLAGAPSTQYF
>NA|TRBJ2-3|TRBD2|TRBV6-1
TGTGCCAGCAGTGAAACTAGCGGGGGCCCAGATACGCAGTATTTT
CASSETSGGPDTQYF
>few|TRBJ1-4|TRBD1|TRBV19
TGTGCCAGTCTCGGGACAGGGACCGAAAAACTGTTTTTT
CASLGTGTEKLFF
>few|TRBJ1-1|NA|TRBV11-2
TGTGCCAGCAGCCCGGGAGGGAACACTGAAGCTTTCTTT
CASSPGGNTEAFF
>NA|TRBJ2-7|TRBD1|TRBV15
TGTGCCACCAGCAGAGGACAGGGTGCGTACGAGCAGTACTTC
CATSRGQGAYEQYF
>NA|TRBJ2-3|TRBD2|TRBV6-7
TGTGCCAGCAGCCACCTCGGAGCGGGGGAGGTAGATACGCAGTATTTT
CASSHLGAGEVDTQYF
>few|TRBJ1-1|TRBD1|TRBV2
TGTGCCAGCGACAAAGGACAGGGCGCTGAAGCTTTCTTT
CASDKGQGAEAFF
>NA|TRBJ1-1|TRBD1|TRBV12-5
TGTGCTAGTGGTTTGGTACAGGACAGGGGAAACACTGAAGCTTTCTTT
CASGLVQDRGNTEAFF
>NA|TRBJ2-7|TRBD2|TRBV7-9
TGTGCCAGCAGCTCACGACTAGCGGGGAAGAGCTCCTACGAGCAGTACTTC
CASSSRLAGKSSYEQYF
>NA|TRBJ1-2|TRBD1|TRBV5-1
TGCGCCAGCAGCACCACTCCGGGACAGGGGAACTATGGCTACACCTTC
CASSTTPGQGNYGYTF
>few|TRBJ1-1|TRBD1|TRBV6-1
TGTGCCAGCAGTGCAACCGTGACAGGGGGCGCAACTGAAGCTTTCTTT
CASSATVTGGATEAFF
>NA|TRBJ2-5|NA|TRBV2
TGTGCCACCCTAGCGGGGACAGGCCAAGAGACCCAGTACTTC
CATLAGTGQETQYF
>NA|TRBJ2-1|TRBD2|TRBV5-1
TGCGCCAGCAGTTCTAGCGGGGGCAACTACAATGAGCAGTTCTTC
CASSSSGGNYNEQFF
>NA|TRBJ2-3|TRBD1|TRBV5-1
TGCGCCAGCAGCCCTCGACAGGGTGGTAGCACAGATACGCAGTATTTT
CASSPRQGGSTDTQYF
>NA|TRBJ2-7|TRBD1|TRBV29-1
TGCAGCGTAGGGACAGACTCCTACGAGCAGTACTTC
CSVGTDSYEQYF
>once|TRBJ2-5|TRBD1|TRBV7-2
TGTGCCAGCAGCTTAAAGGCAGGGGGCTTTCAGACCCAGTACTTC
CASSLKAGGFQTQYF
>NA|TRBJ1-5|NA|TRBV19
TGTGCCAGTAGTATAGATTATTCTGGGCCGGCTTACAATCAGCCCCAGCATTTT
CASSIDYSGPAYNQPQHF
>NA|TRBJ2-7|NA|TRBV6-1
TGTGCCAGCAGCTCCAGGTTTGGAGGACGGGAGCAGTACTTC
CASSSRFGGREQYF
>NA|TRBJ2-3|TRBD1|TRBV6-1
TGTGCCAGCAGTGCTTACAGGGGTGGCACAGATACGCAGTATTTT
CASSAYRGGTDTQYF
>NA|TRBJ2-1|NA|TRBV9
TGTGCCAGCAGCGTAGAGGGGTTGGTCGATGAGCAGTTCTTC
CASSVEGLVDEQFF
>NA|TRBJ2-7|TRBD1|TRBV4-2
TGTGCCAGCGGTACAGGGGGCTCGGCGAAGTACTTC
CASGTGGSAKYF
>NA|TRBJ1-2|NA|TRBV6-6
TGTGCCAGCAGTTACTCCACAACAGTCTATGGCTACACCTTC
CASSYSTTVYGYTF
>once|TRBJ2-2|NA|TRBV5-6
TGTGCCAGCAGCTTGGGACAGAACACCGGGGAGCTGTTTTTT
CASSLGQNTGELFF
>NA|TRBJ1-3|NA|TRBV19
TGTGCCAGTAGTATCGGACTCCTCGGAAACACCATATATTTT
CASSIGLLGNTIYF
>few|TRBJ1-5|TRBD1|TRBV28
TGTGCCAGCAGTTCCAAAGGACAGGGTAGACAGCCCCAGCATTTT
CASSSKGQGRQPQHF
>once|TRBJ2-7|NA|TRBV7-9
TGTGCCAGCAGCCCCTTCCCCGGGGGTTCCTACGAGCAGTACTTC
CASSPFPGGSYEQYF
>NA|TRBJ2-2|TRBD1|TRBV28
TGTGCCAGCAGTTTCGGATGGCAGGGGGCACCCCGGGAGCTGTTTTTT
CASSFGWQGAPRELFF
>NA|TRBJ1-4|NA|TRBV11-3
TGTGCCAGCAGCTTCCGGGACATACCAACTAATGAAAAACTGTTTTTT
CASSFRDIPTNEKLFF
>NA|TRBJ2-3|NA|TRBV6-6
TGTGCCAGCAGTTACTCGAAAGGACACCAAGAGCATTTT
CASSYSKGHQEHF
>few|TRBJ1-2|NA|TRBV6-1
TGTGCCAGCAGTGAGTATGCCGGGAAAGGCTACACCTTC
CASSEYAGKGYTF
>NA|TRBJ1-5|NA|TRBV6-1
TGTGCCAGCAGTGAACACAATCAGCCCCAGCATTTT
CASSEHNQPQHF
>NA|TRBJ2-7|NA|TRBV30
TGTGCCTGGAGTGTACTGGCGGAGACGGGGGAGCAGTACTTC
CAWSVLAETGEQYF
>NA|TRBJ2-7|NA|TRBV12-2
TGTGCAAGTCGCTTAGCTGGGGAAACCGGGACTTTGTACGAGCAGTACTTC
CASRLAGETGTLYEQYF
>NA|TRBJ1-1|NA|TRBV11-3
TGTGCCAGCAGCCGAAGAACAGGGATGGAGCACACTGAAGCTTTCTTT
CASSRRTGMEHTEAFF
>NA|TRBJ2-3|NA|TRBV2
TGTGCCAGCAAGGAGGGGCCAGATACGCAGTATTTT
CASKEGPDTQYF
>few|TRBJ2-7|TRBD2|TRBV28
TGTGCCAGCAGTAGTGTAGCGGGGAGGACCTACGAGCAGTACTTC
CASSSVAGRTYEQYF
>NA|TRBJ1-1|NA|TRBV11-2
TGTGCCAGCAGTACAGTCTCTGAAGCTTTCTTT
CASSTVSEAFF
>once|TRBJ1-5|TRBD1|TRBV19
TGTGCCAGTACCCCACTCTCCAGGGGGCTTGACCAGCCCCAGCATTTT
CASTPLSRGLDQPQHF
>once|TRBJ1-5|NA|TRBV5-6
TGTGCCAGCAGCTATTCAGGGTTGAATCAGCCCCAGCATTTT
CASSYSGLNQPQHF